Listed here are 32 T cell receptor beta chains from one sample, sequenced in a study of T cell changes during pregnancy in multiple sclerosis. The table came from immunoSEQ multiplex PCR; TCRdb's copy has only in-frame clones and leaves some out. The table includes 70,000 to 95,000 clones, over 85% detected once. The specimen comprised peripheral blood, sampled in the first trimester of pregnancy. These receptors were taken from a female donor with multiple sclerosis, enrolled in a pregnancy study.

Comment on this clone: Its ends do not fully match the called genes, so a read error is possible. V usage is TRBV7-7 and J usage is TRBJ2-2; 8 bases agree with TRBD2. This CDR3 region has 17 residues. Germline assignment: CDR1 SSHAT and CDR2 FNYEAQ (reference sequence). The CDR3 bases are TGTGCTAGCAGCCCCCAGGCGGGGGGACGGAACACCGGGGAGCTGTTTTTT. Its protein product is CASSPQAGGRNTGELFF.

V is TRBV13 and J is TRBJ2-7, with D maybe TRBD1 (6 bases). The CDR3 length is 13 residues. Germline V gives CDR1 PRHDT, CDR2 FYEKMQ (reference sequence). V was trimmed by 3 bases and J by 2 bases, leaving 8 bases between them. The CDR3 sequence: CASSLGQTYEQYF. The CDR3 DNA reads as TGTGCCAGCAGCTTGGGACAAACCTACGAGCAGTACTTC.

V and J are TRBV30 and TRBJ1-2; TRBD1 might be the D (6 bases). The CDR3 spans 13 residues. The germline V gene encodes CDR1 GTSNPN and CDR2 SVGIG (reference sequence). V was shortened by 2 bases and J by 5 bases, with 12 bases between the two germline ends. The CDR3 loop is CAWSPRGAYGYTF. For the CDR3, the DNA is TGTGCCTGGAGTCCCCGGGGGGCTTATGGCTACACCTTC.

The chain has TRBV2 and TRBJ1-5; D call uncertain. The CDR3 has 14 residues. The V gene lost 5 bases and the J gene lost 1 base, with 9 bases spanning the gap. Germline V gives CDR1 SNHLY, CDR2 FYNNEI. For the CDR3, the DNA is TGTGCCAGCAGTACCTCACAGAGCAATCAGCCCCAGCATTTT. Protein product: CASSTSQSNQPQHF.

This chain connects TRBV27 to TRBJ2-1, with 8 bases identical to TRBD2. This CDR3 contains 15 residues. Germline CDR1 reads MNHEY; CDR2 reads SMNVEV (reference sequence). Unmatched junction bases numbered 4, after V lost 4 bases and J lost 2 bases. The CDR3 here is CASSSPGGAYNEQFF. The CDR3 coding sequence is TGTGCCAGCAGTTCCCCCGGGGGGGCCTACAATGAGCAGTTCTTC.

V and J are TRBV19 and TRBJ1-3; D not certain. The CDR3 is 16 amino acids. The V end was cut by 5 bases, the J end by 4 bases, with 18 bases between. CDR1 is LNHDA and CDR2 is SQIVND in the germline V gene (reference sequence). CDR3 protein: CASSPVRTSSGNTIYF. The DNA for the CDR3 is TGTGCCAGTAGTCCAGTCCGGACTAGTAGCGGAAACACCATATATTTT.

The V call is TRBV6-1, the J call TRBJ1-6, with D possibly TRBD1 on 5 matching bases. The germline V gene has CDR1 MNHNS and CDR2 SASEGT. The ends were cut back, 11 bases at V and 7 bases at J, with 15 bases in the middle. The CDR3 totals 13 residues. This chain's CDR3 is CAGSWGLNSPLHF. The CDR3 region has the DNA TGTGCCGGATCATGGGGCCTCAATTCACCCCTCCACTTT.

The chain recombines TRBV5-1 with TRBJ1-2, with 7 positions matching TRBD1. The junction had 4 bases not matched to a gene; V was cut back by 4 bases and J by 4 bases. Germline V gene data show CDR1 as SGHRS and CDR2 as YFSETQ. There are 13 residues in the CDR3. The CDR3 protein is CASSNRDSYGYTF. The CDR3 region has the DNA TGCGCCAGCAGCAACCGGGACAGCTATGGCTACACCTTC. The variable domain in full, with the rest retrieved from reference TRBV5-1 and TRBJ1-2, is KAGVTQTPRYLIKTRGQQVTLSCSPISGHRSVSWYQQTPGQGLQFLFEYFSETQRNKGNFPGRFSGRQFSNSRSEMNVSTLELGDSALYLCASSNRDSYGYTFGSGTRLTVV.

This chain uses TRBV5-4 with TRBJ1-4; 7 positions agree with TRBD1. The CDR3 sequence is 13 residues long. Per germline, CDR1 SGHNT and CDR2 YYREEE (reference sequence). The J segment lost 8 bases and the V segment lost 4 bases, leaving 5 bases of the junction unmatched. CDR3 residues: CASSPRQGEKLFF. CDR3 DNA: TGTGCCAGCAGCCCACGACAGGGAGAAAAACTGTTTTTT.

This clone was seen a handful of times. The chain links TRBV7-2 to TRBJ2-7; 9 nucleotides agree with TRBD2. With V trimmed by 3 bases and J by 1 base, 1 base remained unmatched. The germline V gene has CDR1 SGHTA and CDR2 FQGNSA. The CDR3 extends over 14 amino acids. CDR3: CASSLTSGSYEQYF. The CDR3 DNA reads as TGTGCCAGCAGCTTGACTAGCGGATCCTACGAGCAGTACTTC. The full variable domain, completed using reference TRBV7-2 and TRBJ2-7, is GAGVSQSPSNKVTEKGKDVELRCDPISGHTALYWYRQSLGQGLEFLIYFQGNSAPDKSGLPSDRFSAERTGGSVSTLTIQRTQQEDSAVYLCASSLTSGSYEQYFGPGTRLTVT.

The chain recombines TRBV2 with TRBJ1-6; D not resolved. In germline, CDR1 is SNHLY, CDR2 FYNNEI. Trimming removed 7 bases at V and 0 bases at J, with 7 bases between. The CDR3 totals 14 residues. In nucleotides, the CDR3 is TGTGCCAGCAAGAGCTACTCCTATAATTCACCCCTCCACTTT. This codes for CASKSYSYNSPLHF.

This clone was seen just once. V is TRBV27 and J is TRBJ2-7, with D possibly being TRBD1 (6 bases). Germline CDR1 reads MNHEY; CDR2 reads SMNVEV (reference sequence). V was trimmed by 2 bases and J by 2 bases, leaving 19 bases between them. The CDR3 has 17 amino acids. The DNA for the CDR3 is TGTGCCAGCAGTTTACCCCCGGCAGGGGCACTTCCCTACGAGCAGTACTTC. Protein sequence: CASSLPPAGALPYEQYF.

The chain carries TRBV14 and TRBJ1-1; D is undetermined. CDR3 length: 13 residues. Germline V CDR1 and CDR2: SGHDN, FVKESK. The V end was cut by 3 bases, the J end by 0 bases, with 5 bases between. The CDR3 nucleotides read TGTGCCAGCAGCCAGCAGATGAACACTGAAGCTTTCTTT. Protein product: CASSQQMNTEAFF.

The chain couples TRBV2 to TRBJ1-2; D not resolved. CDR1 SNHLY and CDR2 FYNNEI come from the germline V gene. This CDR3 region has 14 residues. V lost 7 bases, J lost 0 bases, and 12 bases lay in between. In DNA, the CDR3 is TGTGCCAGCACCGCCGTGCCAGCTAACTATGGCTACACCTTC. Amino acids: CASTAVPANYGYTF.

This chain uses TRBV18 with TRBJ1-3; 11 bases match TRBD1. Looked up from germline, CDR1 is KGHSH and CDR2 is LQKENI. This CDR3 is 23 amino acids long. Trimming cost V 3 bases and J 0 bases; bases outside gene matches: 22. Here the CDR3 DNA reads TGTGCCAGCTCACCCCTCCCCGGGACAGGGGGAGCTTCTGAGATTTTCTCTGGAAACACCATATATTTT. Encoded protein: CASSPLPGTGGASEIFSGNTIYF. Based on the CDR3 plus reference TRBV18 and TRBJ1-3, the full variable domain is NAGVMQNPRHLVRRRGQEARLRCSPMKGHSHVYWYRQLPEEGLKFMVYLQKENIIDESGMPKERFSAEFPKEGPSILRIQQVVRGDSAAYFCASSPLPGTGGASEIFSGNTIYFGEGSWLTVV.

The chain's CDR3 is CSVDGGAQEQYF. Written as DNA, the CDR3 is TGCAGCGTTGACGGGGGGGCGCAAGAGCAGTACTTC. This chain connects TRBV29-1 to TRBJ2-5; TRBD2 agrees at 8 bases. The CDR3 totals 12 residues. CDR1 is SQVTM, CDR2 ANQGSEA, per germline. V gave up 3 bases and J gave up 11 bases; unmatched junction bases: 8.

The J gene is TRBJ2-3, the V gene TRBV9; the match to TRBD2 covers 9 bases. Trimming took 0 bases from V and 2 from J; bases not matched to a gene: 4. Germline values: CDR1 SGDLS, CDR2 YYNGEE. The CDR3 has 16 residues. CDR3 loop: CASSVERGALTDTQYF. CDR3 nucleotide sequence: TGTGCCAGCAGCGTAGAGCGGGGGGCGCTCACAGATACGCAGTATTTT. Based on the CDR3 plus reference TRBV9 and TRBJ2-3, the full variable domain is DSGVTQTPKHLITATGQRVTLRCSPRSGDLSVYWYQQSLDQGLQFLIQYYNGEERAKGNILERFSAQQFPDLHSELNLSSLELGDSALYFCASSVERGALTDTQYFGPGTRLTVL.

V and J are TRBV5-1 and TRBJ2-5; possibly TRBD1 for D (6 bases). The V end lost 7 bases, the J end lost 4 bases, and 17 bases lay between the germline ends. Germline lookup yields CDR1 SGHRS and CDR2 YFSETQ. The CDR3 consists of 14 residues. CDR3 nucleotide sequence: TGCGCCAGCCGCCCGATGGGGGCTGTAGAGACCCAGTACTTC. This translates into CASRPMGAVETQYF.

This clone was counted a single time. The rearrangement uses TRBV2 and TRBJ2-3; 10 positions match TRBD2. The CDR3 is 16 amino acids. Germline lookup yields CDR1 SNHLY and CDR2 FYNNEI. Trimming removed 6 bases from V and 7 bases from J; junction bases left unmatched: 13. CDR3 protein: CASRHGSGGALNTQYF. In DNA, the CDR3 is TGTGCCAGCAGGCACGGGAGCGGGGGGGCCTTAAATACGCAGTATTTT.

The gene calls are TRBV6-5 and TRBJ2-5, with a weak D call TRBD1 (5 bases). The V and J ends lost 0 bases and 5 bases respectively, with 13 bases between them. The germline CDR1 and CDR2 sequences are MNHEY and SVGAGI. The CDR3 consists of 15 residues. The CDR3 DNA follows: TGTGCCAGCAGTTACTCGTTAGGGGATGAGGAGACCCAGTACTTC. This translates into CASSYSLGDEETQYF.

The chain combines TRBV6-1 with TRBJ1-5; unclear D gene. V gave up 0 bases and J gave up 1 base, with 7 bases separating them. The CDR3 has 15 residues. Per germline, CDR1 MNHNS and CDR2 SASEGT. The CDR3 region has the DNA TGTGCCAGCAGTGAAGCAAGAGGAAGCAATCAGCCCCAGCATTTT. It specifies CASSEARGSNQPQHF.

The chain links TRBV4-1 to TRBJ2-7, with a possible D match to TRBD2 (6 bases). Germline V gives CDR1 MGHRA, CDR2 YSYEKL. Between the trimmed V and J ends, which lost 1 base and 4 bases, there was a span of 14 bases. The CDR3 extends over 15 amino acids. The CDR3 sequence: CASSQGWGVSYEQYF. The CDR3 coding sequence is TGCGCCAGCAGCCAAGGTTGGGGGGTTTCATACGAGCAGTACTTC.

CDR3 in DNA: TGTGCCAGCATGAGGGCAGATCAAGCGAACACTGAAGCTTTCTTT. This gives the protein CASMRADQANTEAFF. The chain uses TRBV6-5 and TRBJ1-1; no firm D call. The CDR3 runs 15 residues. Germline V lookup: CDR1 MNHEY, CDR2 SVGAGI. Trimming took 7 bases from V and 1 from J, leaving 16 bases between them.

The gene calls are TRBV9 and TRBJ2-5, with TRBD2 identical over 15 bases. The CDR3 covers 16 residues. The germline CDR1 and CDR2 sequences are SGDLS and YYNGEE. V gave up 1 base and J gave up 6 bases; unmatched junction bases: 4. CDR3 nucleotides: TGTGCCAGCAGCGTAAGGGGACTAGCGGGGGGAAAGACCCAGTACTTC. Residues: CASSVRGLAGGKTQYF.

The rearrangement joins TRBV7-9 to TRBJ1-4; D is possibly TRBD1 (5 bases). This CDR3 comprises 16 residues. Germline CDR1 SEHNR, CDR2 FQNEAQ (reference sequence). Trimming took 1 base from V and 8 from J, leaving 17 bases between them. The CDR3: CASSLVEGRFVEKLFF. CDR3 DNA: TGTGCCAGCAGCTTAGTGGAGGGGAGATTCGTAGAAAAACTGTTTTTT.

This chain joins TRBV7-9 and TRBJ1-2; 7 bases map to TRBD1. This CDR3 has 16 amino acids. V lost 4 bases to trimming and J lost 6 bases; unmatched junction nucleotides: 14. Germline V gene lookup returns CDR1 SEHNR and CDR2 FQNEAQ (reference sequence). The CDR3 is CASSSPTGSRYDGYTF. CDR3 sequence (DNA): TGTGCCAGCAGCTCGCCGACAGGGTCAAGGTACGATGGCTACACCTTC.

This chain connects TRBV5-1 to TRBJ2-3, with D perhaps TRBD2 (6 bases). Germline V gene data show CDR1 as SGHRS and CDR2 as YFSETQ. This CDR3 is built from 15 residues. The V end lost 3 bases, the J end lost 3 bases, and 14 bases lay between the germline ends. CDR3 nucleotides: TGCGCCAGCAGCTACCCCCCGGGGGAGACAGATACGCAGTATTTT. It yields the protein CASSYPPGETDTQYF.

The CDR3 DNA is TGTGCCAGCAGCTCGGGGGGGACTCAAACAGATACGCAGTATTTT. Translated, it gives CASSSGGTQTDTQYF. This chain connects TRBV7-2 to TRBJ2-3, with 8 positions matching TRBD2. Trimming took 4 bases from V and 3 from J; bases not matched to a gene: 6. Germline CDR1 and CDR2: SGHTA and FQGNSA. This CDR3 region has 15 residues.

Of note for this clone: Distinct nucleotide sequences in the sample also encode this CDR3. The chain recombines TRBV6-5 with TRBJ2-7; no clear D gene. This CDR3 comprises 13 residues. V was clipped by 6 bases and J by 3 bases, with 12 bases between them. The germline gives CDR1 MNHEY, CDR2 SVGAGI. The CDR3 coding sequence is TGTGCCAGCAGGTATGGAACAGACTACGAGCAGTACTTC. The encoded protein is CASRYGTDYEQYF.

The chain joins TRBV7-3 to TRBJ2-3, with 9 bases that match TRBD1. The V and J ends lost 5 bases and 1 base, in that order; junction bases with no gene match: 4. Germline-derived CDR1 and CDR2 are SGHTA and FQGTGA. This CDR3 has 15 residues. The CDR3 DNA reads as TGTGCCAGCAGCCTTACAGGGGGCGGCACAGATACGCAGTATTTT. Translated: CASSLTGGGTDTQYF.

With regard to this clone: The same CDR3 also results from other DNA sequences found in this sample. For the CDR3, the DNA is TGTGCCAGCAGCGTAGTAGAGAATGAGCAGTTCTTC. Translating it yields CASSVVENEQFF. The chain is built from TRBV9 and TRBJ2-1; no clear D gene. V gave up 0 bases and J gave up 7 bases, with 5 bases separating them. Germline-derived CDR1 and CDR2 are SGDLS and YYNGEE. There are 12 residues in the CDR3.

V and J are TRBV27 and TRBJ1-2, with D possibly TRBD1 on 6 matching bases. Germline V gene sequence: CDR1 MNHEY, CDR2 SMNVEV (reference sequence). V was cut by 6 bases and J by 0 bases, with 14 bases left in between. This CDR3 is built from 15 residues. The CDR3: CASSPAGVANYGYTF. The CDR3 nucleotides read TGTGCCAGCAGCCCCGCAGGGGTAGCTAACTATGGCTACACCTTC.